This T cell receptor beta chain was sequenced for a study of blood T cells in healthy people across ages. This CDR3 has 15 amino acids. Germline V gives CDR1 LGHDT, CDR2 YNNKEL (reference sequence). The ends lost 1 base at V and 3 bases at J; junction bases unmatched: 2. The second PCR ran about 6 to 12 cycles with a sample-barcoded 5' primer and J-beta primers. Each CDR3 protein gets one entry after TCRdb re-called the 5' RACE reads with MiXCR. Of roughly 1.9 million distinct CDR3 sequences listed, 39% are singletons. This receptor was identified in a human donor in good health. The chain employs TRBV3-1 and TRBJ1-1; 10 bases are shared with TRBD1. Sample: blood. This CDR3 reads CASSQAGTGDTEAFF. CDR3 sequence (DNA): TGTGCCAGCAGCCAAGCCGGGACAGGGGACACTGAAGCTTTCTTT.